Reported below is one TCR beta chain. The antigen remains undetermined. The data are from a study of T cells in Graves' hyperthyroidism and ophthalmopathy. TCR beta CDR3 regions were amplified from RNA. With the HTBI primer set, the TCR CDR3 went through a first round of RT-PCR. TCRdb passed the multiplex PCR reads through MiXCR, listing each CDR3 protein once. Of 200,000 to 250,000 distinct CDR3 sequences in the sample, around 24% were seen once. General observations from the study: In the blood, most expanded thyroid clonotypes above 0.001 appeared as well.

Trimming took 2 bases from V and 2 from J, leaving 10 bases between them. The CDR3 length is 15 residues. This TCR came from a woman aged 40 to 49 with Graves' ophthalmopathy. The sample consisted of blood. The chain has TRBV12-3 or TRBV12-4 and TRBJ1-5; D uncertain. The CDR3 sequence is CASSLWALGNQPQHF. The CDR3 DNA follows: TGTGCCAGCAGTTTATGGGCATTAGGCAATCAGCCCCAGCATTTT.